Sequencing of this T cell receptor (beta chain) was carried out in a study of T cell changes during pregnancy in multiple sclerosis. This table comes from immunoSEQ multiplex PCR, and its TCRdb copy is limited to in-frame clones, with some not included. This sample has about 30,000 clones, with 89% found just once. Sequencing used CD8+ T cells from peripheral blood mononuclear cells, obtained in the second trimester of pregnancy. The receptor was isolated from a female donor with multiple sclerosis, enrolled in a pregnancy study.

The CDR3 coding sequence is TGTGCCAGCAGTTTATTCCGGGACAGGGATTCCGGGGAGCTGTTTTTT. It codes for CASSLFRDRDSGELFF. The rearrangement links TRBV27 to TRBJ2-2; TRBD1 aligns across 9 bases. CDR3 size: 16 residues. Looked up from germline, CDR1 is MNHEY and CDR2 is SMNVEV (reference sequence). V shed 1 base and J 6 bases; nucleotides not matched to a gene: 6.